These T cell receptor beta chains were read from a single sample in a study of CD8 T cells in ankylosing spondylitis. Using its own MiXCR run on the 5' RACE reads, TCRdb lists one record per CDR3 protein. The data hold 670,000 or so distinct CDR3 sequences, with 19% observed a single time. What was sequenced was blood, either unsorted or a sorted T cell fraction (not recorded which). The receptors were gathered from a male donor with ankylosing spondylitis. Both conserved end residues are part of each CDR3. D genes are given only for firm matches. Size is omitted from some rows. Given values are once, few, many or a class for expanded clones.

few	TRBV20-1	TRBJ2-3	.	TGCAGTGCACGGGGGCAAGGTCCAGATACGCAGTATTTT	CSARGQGPDTQYF
many	TRBV25-1	TRBJ1-1	.	TGTGCCAGCAGTGAGGCAGGGGATATTGAAGCTTTCTTT	CASSEAGDIEAFF
.	TRBV6-1	TRBJ1-2	.	TGTGCCAGCAGTGATTGGCAGCTCTATGGCTACACCTTC	CASSDWQLYGYTF
few	TRBV2	TRBJ1-1	.	TGTGCCAGCAGTGAGCACAGGTGGAACACTGAAGCTTTCTTT	CASSEHRWNTEAFF
.	TRBV24-1	TRBJ2-1	TRBD2	TGTGCCACCAGCGCGGGGGGGAATAGGGAGCAGTTCTTC	CATSAGGNREQFF
few	TRBV2	TRBJ2-1	.	TGTGCCAGCAGTGTGGGAAGGAGGAGGAATGATGAGCAGTTCTTC	CASSVGRRRNDEQFF
.	TRBV12-3/TRBV12-4	TRBJ1-1	TRBD1	TGTGCCAGCAGTCAAACCAGGGGGGCGGTCACTGAAGCTTTCTTT	CASSQTRGAVTEAFF
few	TRBV27	TRBJ2-1	.	TGTGCCAGCAGTTTGGGCCCCAGGACTTACAATGAGCAGTTCTTC	CASSLGPRTYNEQFF
.	TRBV6-1	TRBJ2-7	.	TGTGCCAGCAGTGAAGTTGGGACTGGCACCTACGAGCAGTACTTC	CASSEVGTGTYEQYF
few	TRBV20-1	TRBJ1-1	.	TGCAGTGCTCCCAACGACAGGCCGGGCACTGAAGCTTTCTTT	CSAPNDRPGTEAFF
.	TRBV28	TRBJ2-1	.	TGTGCCAGCAGTTTATGGGAACGAAGGTCCTACAATGAGCAGTTCTTC	CASSLWERRSYNEQFF
few	TRBV3-1	TRBJ2-5	.	TGTGCCAGCAGCCAAGTATTAGGGACACAAGAGACCCAGTACTTC	CASSQVLGTQETQYF
few	TRBV7-9	TRBJ1-1	.	TGTGCCAGCAGTACCCCTTGGGCTGAAGCTTTCTTT	CASSTPWAEAFF
few	TRBV5-5	TRBJ2-7	TRBD1	TGTGCCAGCAGCCGAGGCCGGGACAGCTACGAGCAGTACTTC	CASSRGRDSYEQYF
.	TRBV6-5	TRBJ2-1	.	TGTGCCAGCAGTTATGGAGGGGGGTCCTACAATGAGCAGTTCTTC	CASSYGGGSYNEQFF
few	TRBV5-1	TRBJ1-3	.	TGCGCCAGCAGCTTGGGCCTCACGGAGGCGAAGGGAAACACCATATATTTT	CASSLGLTEAKGNTIYF
many	TRBV24-1	TRBJ2-6	.	TGTGCCACCAGTGACCAGTCCCCCTCTGGGGCCAACGTCCTGACTTTC	CATSDQSPSGANVLTF
.	TRBV12-3/TRBV12-4	TRBJ1-2	.	TGTGCCAGCAGTTCCCCCGGGCGGGGGCCCGATGGCTACACCTTC	CASSSPGRGPDGYTF
.	TRBV28	TRBJ1-1	.	TGTGCCAGCAGCTACGCCCCTACCGGGACTGTGAACACTGAAGCTTTCTTT	CASSYAPTGTVNTEAFF
few	TRBV27	TRBJ2-5	.	TGTGCCAGCAGTTTTGGATCACTAGAGACCCAGTACTTC	CASSFGSLETQYF
few	TRBV12-3/TRBV12-4	TRBJ2-7	TRBD2	TGTGCCAGCAGCCCCCCTGGGTTTAGCGGGAGGGCCTACGAGCAGTACTTC	CASSPPGFSGRAYEQYF
.	TRBV4-1	TRBJ2-7	TRBD2	TGCGCCAGCAGCCAAGGGGGGGGGTCGGTCTACGAGCAGTACTTC	CASSQGGGSVYEQYF
few	TRBV18	TRBJ2-7	TRBD1	TGTGCCAGCTCAAAGGACAGGGGGCAACACGAGCAGTACTTC	CASSKDRGQHEQYF
few	TRBV29-1	TRBJ2-2	.	TGCAGCGTTGAGCCGGGCACCGGGGAGCTGTTTTTT	CSVEPGTGELFF
few	TRBV29-1	TRBJ1-4	.	TGCAGCGTTTCCTGGGGGATCACTAATGAAAAACTGTTTTTT	CSVSWGITNEKLFF
.	TRBV20-1	TRBJ2-3	TRBD2	TGCAGTGCTAGGACTAGCGGGGGGGCAGATACGCAGTATTTT	CSARTSGGADTQYF
.	TRBV24-1	TRBJ2-2	.	TGTGCCACCAGTGATTGGGGGGACACCGGGGAGCTGTTTTTT	CATSDWGDTGELFF